Sequencing of this TCR beta chain was carried out in a study of blood T cell repertoires in COVID-19. Overall study context: The United States, Italy and Spain were the sources of the acute and convalescent COVID-19 samples. The cDNA or gDNA used as material had been derived from T cells, B-cell-depleted T cells, or PBMCs.

V gave up 5 bases and J gave up 7 bases, with 14 bases separating them. This CDR3 is 13 amino acids long. Germline CDR1 SNHLY, CDR2 FYNNEI. Using immunoSEQ multiplex PCR, the repertoire was profiled, and TCRdb retains in-frame clones only, with some absent. The table has 150,000 to 200,000 clones, roughly 82% seen once. The sequence came from a woman in her 40s with COVID-19, enrolled during active disease. J is TRBJ2-5 and V is TRBV2, with D perhaps matching TRBD2 (5 bases). The sample taken for sequencing was peripheral blood. The CDR3 DNA reads TGTGCCAGCAGTCTTTCCCGGAGCGGGACCCAGTACTTC. Its protein product is CASSLSRSGTQYF.